This T cell receptor (beta chain) is from a study of identifying expanded T cells in peripheral blood (dated by TCRdb to the late 2010s). Some background on the complete study: Technical replicates were generated by sequencing separate aliquots of the same genomic DNA pool, and four replicates were compared pairwise. What the study reported, not specific to this receptor: The binomial model flagged approximately 1.2 differentially abundant clones between technical replicates but approximately 16 over around 2 weeks and 19 over around four weeks. It was expected by the authors that biological variance in healthy repertoires might increase further over much longer intervals, such as months to years. Across all healthy donors, variance in clone template counts between approximately two-week samples was found to increase significantly with total template count. The beta-binomial model significantly reduced the number of clones called differentially abundant and the false-positive rate across all healthy-donor time intervals.

No immune events such as infections were documented for the healthy donors during the collection period. To calibrate time-dependent variance in a beta-binomial model of T-cell clone differential abundance, blood repertoires from healthy donors were used as a training cohort. There were roughly 10 healthy donors in the training cohort, of whom 3 were female and 7 were male. The donors were between roughly 25 and 70 years old, with an average age of approximately 46 years. Whole blood, obtained from a commercial supplier, was collected from each healthy donor at three time points spaced roughly 2 weeks apart. For immunosequencing, genomic DNA was extracted from whole blood that had not been sorted. The CDR3 measures 14 amino acids from cysteine to phenylalanine. The CDR3 DNA has 42 bases and is translated from base 1. CDR1 and CDR2, looked up from the germline V gene, are MGHRA and YSYEKL. V is reduced by 1 base and J by 10 bases, leaving a spacing of 14 bases between them.

About this clone itself: No antigen is known for it. Base qualities are not provided; no much larger clone lies one nucleotide away.

The immunoSEQ Assay, which uses bias-controlled multiplex PCR amplification of genomic DNA, was used to profile TCRbeta CDR3 regions. Under the source paper's analysis protocol: To quantify the absolute abundance of each unique TCRbeta CDR3 region, the sequences were collapsed and filtered. Differential abundance was assessed using a binomial (Fisher-equivalent) model and a beta-binomial model in which time-dependent variance fitted from healthy donors was added. Any clone with fewer than 5 combined templates was excluded, and a clone was called differentially abundant if its Benjamini-Hochberg FDR was below 0.01. Using the form v = (b*log(k)+a)^2, the beta-binomial variance was modeled as a function of the total template count across the two samples. Not all clones reach the TCRdb copy of this immuneACCESS table, which keeps in-frame sequences only. Checked studies attribute under half of the gap to unresolved V genes and leave the rest unexplained. From that table come the V and J calls and clone size; the DNA was used to work out D and trimming. The sample table shows about 94,000 clones, and 88% are seen once. The ten largest clonotypes hold around 6% of the sample.

This TCR derives from a person aged 18-70 years in good health. The source material was blood. The rearrangement joined TRBV4-1 to TRBJ2-1; TRBD1 is possibly the D segment (7 matching bases). CDR3 reads: CASSQGGGGSEQFF. The nucleotide sequence reads TGCGCCAGCAGCCAAGGTGGAGGGGGCTCCGAGCAGTTCTTC.